This TCR beta chain came from a study of Tregs in tolerant kidney transplant recipients. Regarding the study as a whole: Validation in larger populations is needed because few patients were studied. This study did not directly address biological reproducibility. Tolerant patients' donor-specific Tregs expanded beyond overall Tregs, suggesting antigen-driven growth.

About this clone itself: Antigen: not known.

The nonmyeloablative bone marrow transplants came from related graft donors, with transient mixed chimerism. CD4+CD25+CD127- Tregs, CD4+CD25- non-Tregs, CD4 and CD8 cells were sorted. Assay: immunoSEQ multiplex PCR; the TCRdb copy retains only in-frame clones and omits some. The sample has tens of thousands of clones; 80% to 95% are singletons. This CDR3 contains 16 residues. This sequence was found in a human patient who received a combined kidney and bone marrow transplant. The graft donor may have given rise to some T cells. The rearrangement joins TRBV21-1 to TRBJ2-1; the table assigns TRBD2, which was not confirmed against the DNA. TRBV21-1 is annotated as a pseudogene. The sample was CD4+ T cells from blood (PBMCs), taken 12 months after the transplant. The CDR3 coding sequence is TGTGCCAGCAGCAAAGGTCGACTAGTCTTCTACAATGAGCAGTTCTTC. Residues: CASSKGRLVFYNEQFF.